Shown below are 18 T cell receptor beta chains from a single sample sequenced in a study of shared clonotypes between healthy human individuals. CD45RO-negative cells were positively selected for CCR7, leaving out terminally differentiated effector memory CD45RA+ cells. The protocol was immunoSEQ multiplex PCR, while the TCRdb copy is restricted to in-frame clones and leaves out a portion. The sample has some 580,000 clones, 95% to 98% seen once. The sequenced sample consisted of naive CD8+ T cells sorted from blood. The receptors stem from a man aged 25 to 40 in good health.

This chain links TRBV7-6 with TRBJ2-1, with 8 bases that match TRBD2. CDR3 length: 13 amino acids. With 2 bases clipped from V and 10 bases from J, the junction kept 4 bases outside the gene matches. Germline-derived CDR1 and CDR2 are SGHVS and FNYEAQ. Written as DNA, the CDR3 is TGTGCCAGCAGCTTAACGGGAGGGCGGGAGCAGTTCTTC. It translates to CASSLTGGREQFF.

The chain recombines TRBV27 with TRBJ2-1; 7 nucleotides agree with TRBD1. CDR3 length: 17 residues. Trimming at V came to 3 bases and at J to 0 bases, leaving 8 bases not matched to a gene. The V gene's germline CDR1 is MNHEY and CDR2 SMNVEV (reference sequence). This chain's CDR3 is CASSFYRGISSYNEQFF. As DNA, the CDR3 is TGTGCCAGCAGTTTTTACAGGGGAATTAGCTCCTACAATGAGCAGTTCTTC.

J is TRBJ2-7 and V is TRBV6-6; D remains unclear. Trimming shortened V by 1 base and J by 3 bases, and 4 bases separated the two germline ends. Per the germline V gene, CDR1 is MNHNY and CDR2 is SVGAGI (reference sequence). The CDR3 extends over 12 amino acids. The CDR3 reads CASSYWGYEQYF. In nucleotides, the CDR3 is TGTGCCAGCAGTTACTGGGGCTACGAGCAGTACTTC.

CDR3 DNA sequence: TGTGCCACCAGCAGAGATCGGGGGGTAGGCGAAAAACTGTTTTTT. It codes for CATSRDRGVGEKLFF. The rearrangement links TRBV15 to TRBJ1-4; a weak D match, TRBD1 (5 bases). CDR1 is LNHNV, CDR2 YYDKDF, per germline (reference sequence). CDR3 length: 15 residues. Trimming shortened V by 0 bases and J by 8 bases, and 13 bases separated the two germline ends.

The chain uses TRBV6-1 and TRBJ2-1; D is ambiguous. This CDR3 has 14 residues. Trimming took 2 bases from V and 9 from J, leaving 14 bases between them. Germline CDR1 reads MNHNS; CDR2 reads SASEGT. Here the CDR3 DNA reads TGTGCCAGCAGTGAAAAGAGGCTAGGAACTGAGCAGTTCTTC. Amino acids: CASSEKRLGTEQFF.

This chain joins TRBV27 and TRBJ2-7; 9 bases line up with TRBD2. This CDR3 is built from 15 residues. V lost 5 bases, J lost 6 bases, and 11 bases stayed unmatched. CDR1 is MNHEY and CDR2 is SMNVEV in the germline V gene (reference sequence). CDR3: CASSLREGGSPEQYF. The CDR3 coding sequence is TGTGCCAGCAGTCTGCGGGAGGGGGGAAGCCCCGAGCAGTACTTC.

This clone has just one count. V gene TRBV14 combines with J gene TRBJ2-7; D not certain. Trimming left V 4 bases short and J 3 bases short, with 25 bases between. This CDR3 region has 18 residues. Germline V lookup: CDR1 SGHDN, CDR2 FVKESK. The CDR3, as DNA: TGTGCCAGCAGCCCCAGTCGCCTAACCTACGAGCAGTTCTACGAGCAGTACTTC. Protein product: CASSPSRLTYEQFYEQYF. Together with reference TRBV14 and TRBJ2-7, the CDR3 gives the full variable domain: EAGVTQFPSHSVIEKGQTVTLRCDPISGHDNLYWYRRVMGKEIKFLLHFVKESKQDESGMPNNRFLAERTGGTYSTLKVQPAELEDSGVYFCASSPSRLTYEQFYEQYFGPGTRLTVT.

V is TRBV28 and J is TRBJ1-5, with 8 bases fitting TRBD1. This CDR3 is 14 amino acids long. V was clipped by 5 bases and J by 6 bases; unmatched bases: 6. Germline CDR1 is MDHEN and CDR2 is SYDVKM. In nucleotides, the CDR3 is TGTGCCAGCAGTCTACCCGACAGGGGTCAGCCCCAGCATTTT. This translates into CASSLPDRGQPQHF.

This clone was found once. This chain connects TRBV7-9 to TRBJ2-7; TRBD2 aligns across 10 bases. With 5 bases clipped from V and 0 bases from J, the junction kept 10 bases outside the gene matches. CDR1 and CDR2 from the germline V gene are SEHNR and FQNEAQ (reference sequence). The length of the CDR3 is 17 residues. This CDR3 reads CASSGAGTSENSYEQYF. The CDR3 coding sequence is TGTGCCAGCAGCGGCGCCGGGACTAGCGAGAACTCCTACGAGCAGTACTTC.

V is TRBV14 and J is TRBJ1-1, with D uncertain. Germline assignment: CDR1 SGHDN and CDR2 FVKESK. The ends were cut back, 0 bases at V and 0 bases at J, with 8 bases in the middle. There are 15 residues in the CDR3. The CDR3 spells CASSQDWRMNTEAFF. The CDR3 bases are TGTGCCAGCAGCCAAGACTGGCGCATGAACACTGAAGCTTTCTTT.

This clone has just one count. The chain has TRBV2 and TRBJ2-5, with D perhaps matching TRBD1 (6 bases). Germline CDR1 is SNHLY and CDR2 is FYNNEI. Between the trimmed V and J ends, which lost 7 bases and 5 bases, there was a span of 14 bases. The CDR3 loop spans 13 amino acids. CDR3 bases: TGTGCCAGCATTAGGGGGTCGCTTGAGACCCAGTACTTC. Its protein is CASIRGSLETQYF.

The count of this clone is one. The chain has TRBV10-3 and TRBJ2-7, with D possibly being TRBD1 (5 bases). The ends were cut back, 10 bases at V and 7 bases at J, with 20 bases in the middle. The germline V gene has CDR1 ENHRY and CDR2 SYGVKD. CDR3 length: 13 residues. Written as DNA, the CDR3 is TGTGCCACCCGGACGCCTTCTCAGGGAGAGCAGTACTTC. Translating gives CATRTPSQGEQYF.

V gene TRBV7-9 combines with J gene TRBJ1-1; the match to TRBD1 covers 7 bases. The V gene's germline CDR1 is SEHNR and CDR2 FQNEAQ (reference sequence). With 4 bases clipped from V and 0 bases from J, the junction kept 11 bases outside the gene matches. The CDR3 runs 17 residues. The CDR3 is CASSWTGSGPLNTEAFF. DNA for the CDR3: TGTGCCAGCAGCTGGACAGGATCGGGACCCTTGAACACTGAAGCTTTCTTT.

V is TRBV5-1 and J is TRBJ2-3, with 11 bases identical to TRBD2. The junction had 7 bases not matched to a gene; V was cut back by 4 bases and J by 6 bases. CDR3 length: 15 residues. Per germline, CDR1 SGHRS and CDR2 YFSETQ. The CDR3 nucleotides read TGCGCCAGCAGCGTACTAGCGGGAGCTTTGGATACGCAGTATTTT. It yields the protein CASSVLAGALDTQYF.

This clone was seen a single time. The chain recombines TRBV4-1 with TRBJ2-7; D uncertain. The CDR3 is 15 residues long. Trimming removed 0 bases at V and 4 bases at J, with 13 bases between. Germline lookup yields CDR1 MGHRA and CDR2 YSYEKL. Here the CDR3 reads CASSQEPSKGYEQYF. The CDR3 DNA sequence: TGCGCCAGCAGCCAAGAGCCAAGTAAAGGTTACGAGCAGTACTTC.

The genes are TRBV28 and TRBJ1-5; a weak D match, TRBD1 (6 bases). CDR1 is MDHEN, CDR2 SYDVKM, per germline. V was shortened by 3 bases and J by 7 bases, with 16 bases between the two germline ends. The CDR3 is 15 amino acids. CDR3 sequence: CASSFDRREEQPQHF. CDR3 DNA sequence: TGTGCCAGCAGTTTTGACAGGCGGGAGGAACAGCCCCAGCATTTT.

This chain links TRBV9 with TRBJ2-3; 7 bases line up with TRBD1. The CDR3 loop spans 15 amino acids. The V and J ends lost 3 bases and 3 bases, in that order; junction bases with no gene match: 7. Germline V gene sequence: CDR1 SGDLS, CDR2 YYNGEE. CDR3 region: CASSGRTGITDTQYF. CDR3 bases: TGTGCCAGCAGCGGAAGGACAGGTATAACAGATACGCAGTATTTT.

The chain has TRBV6-5 and TRBJ2-3; weak D call: TRBD2 (7 bases). This CDR3 has 14 residues. Trimming took off 5 bases at V and 6 bases at J, with 15 bases between the two ends. Per the germline V gene, CDR1 is MNHEY and CDR2 is SVGAGI. CDR3 sequence: CASSGRGSADTQYF. The DNA for the CDR3 is TGTGCCAGCAGTGGGAGGGGGAGCGCGGATACGCAGTATTTT.